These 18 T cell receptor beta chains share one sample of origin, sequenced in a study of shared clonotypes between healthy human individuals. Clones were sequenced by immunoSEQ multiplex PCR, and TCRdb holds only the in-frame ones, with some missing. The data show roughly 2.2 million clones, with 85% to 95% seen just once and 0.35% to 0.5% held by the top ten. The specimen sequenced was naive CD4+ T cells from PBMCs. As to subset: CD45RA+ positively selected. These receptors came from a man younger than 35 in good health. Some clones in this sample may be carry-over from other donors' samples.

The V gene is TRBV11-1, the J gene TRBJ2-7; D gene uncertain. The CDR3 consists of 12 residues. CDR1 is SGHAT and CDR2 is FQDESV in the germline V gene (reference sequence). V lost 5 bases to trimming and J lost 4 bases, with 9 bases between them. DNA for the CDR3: TGTGCCAGCAGCCCCCTCGGGTACGAGCAGTACTTC. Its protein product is CASSPLGYEQYF. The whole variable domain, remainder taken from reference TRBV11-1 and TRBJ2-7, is EAEVAQSPRYKITEKSQAVAFWCDPISGHATLYWYRQILGQGPELLVQFQDESVVDDSQLPKDRFSAERLKGVDSTLKIQPAELGDSAMYLCASSPLGYEQYFGPGTRLTVT.

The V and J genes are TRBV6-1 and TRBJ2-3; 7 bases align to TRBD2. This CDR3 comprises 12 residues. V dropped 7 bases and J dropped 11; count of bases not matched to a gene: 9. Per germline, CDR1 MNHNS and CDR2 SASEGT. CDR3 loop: CASNTGPGGQYF. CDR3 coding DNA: TGTGCCAGCAACACAGGACCGGGGGGGCAGTATTTT.

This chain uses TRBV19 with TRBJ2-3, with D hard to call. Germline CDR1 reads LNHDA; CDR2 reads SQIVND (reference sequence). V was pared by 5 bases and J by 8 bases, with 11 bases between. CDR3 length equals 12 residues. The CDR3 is CASSPAPGTQYF. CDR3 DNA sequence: TGTGCCAGTAGTCCCGCTCCGGGTACGCAGTATTTT. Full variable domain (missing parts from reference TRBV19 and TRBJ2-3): DGGITQSPKYLFRKEGQNVTLSCEQNLNHDAMYWYRQDPGQGLRLIYYSQIVNDFQKGDIAEGYSVSREKKESFPLTVTSAQKNPTAFYLCASSPAPGTQYFGPGTRLTVL.

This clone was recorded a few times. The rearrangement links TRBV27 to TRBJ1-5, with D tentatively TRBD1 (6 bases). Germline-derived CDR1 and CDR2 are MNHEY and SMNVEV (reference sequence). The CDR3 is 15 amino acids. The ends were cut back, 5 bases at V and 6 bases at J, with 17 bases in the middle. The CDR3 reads CASSADRYGGQPQHF. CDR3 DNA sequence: TGTGCCAGCAGTGCCGACAGGTACGGCGGTCAGCCCCAGCATTTT.

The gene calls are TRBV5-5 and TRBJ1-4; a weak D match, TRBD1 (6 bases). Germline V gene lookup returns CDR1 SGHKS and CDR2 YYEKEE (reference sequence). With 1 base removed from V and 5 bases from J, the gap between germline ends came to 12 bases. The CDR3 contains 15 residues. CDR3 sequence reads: CASSLRGGANEKLFF. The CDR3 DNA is TGTGCCAGCAGCTTGCGTGGGGGCGCGAATGAAAAACTGTTTTTT.

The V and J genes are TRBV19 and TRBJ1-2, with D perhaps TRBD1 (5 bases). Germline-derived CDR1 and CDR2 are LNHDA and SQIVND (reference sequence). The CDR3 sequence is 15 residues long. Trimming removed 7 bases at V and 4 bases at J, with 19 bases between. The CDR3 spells CASKVRGNFGYGYTF. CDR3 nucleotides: TGTGCCAGTAAAGTTCGGGGGAATTTTGGCTATGGCTACACCTTC. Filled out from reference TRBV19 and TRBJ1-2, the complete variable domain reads DGGITQSPKYLFRKEGQNVTLSCEQNLNHDAMYWYRQDPGQGLRLIYYSQIVNDFQKGDIAEGYSVSREKKESFPLTVTSAQKNPTAFYLCASKVRGNFGYGYTFGSGTRLTVV.

CDR3 nucleotides: TGCGCCAGCAGCTTCGCTAGCGGGGCCTACAATGAGCAGTTCTTC. Its translation is CASSFASGAYNEQFF. This rearrangement joins TRBV5-1 to TRBJ2-1; 9 bases map to TRBD2. Per germline, CDR1 SGHRS and CDR2 YFSETQ. Trimming at V came to 2 bases and at J to 2 bases, leaving 2 bases not matched to a gene. The CDR3 consists of 15 residues.

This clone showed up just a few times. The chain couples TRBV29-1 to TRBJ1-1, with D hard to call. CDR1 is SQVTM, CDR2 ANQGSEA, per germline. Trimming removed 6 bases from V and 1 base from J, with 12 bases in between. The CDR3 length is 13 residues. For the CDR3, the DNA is TGCAGCGTCCCGGGCAAAGGGAACACTGAAGCTTTCTTT. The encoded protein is CSVPGKGNTEAFF.

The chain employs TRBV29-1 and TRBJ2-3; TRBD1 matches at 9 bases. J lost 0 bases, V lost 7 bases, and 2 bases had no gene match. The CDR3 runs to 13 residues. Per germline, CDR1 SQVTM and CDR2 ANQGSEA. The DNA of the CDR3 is TGCAGCGCAGGACAGGGGAGCACAGATACGCAGTATTTT. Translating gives CSAGQGSTDTQYF.

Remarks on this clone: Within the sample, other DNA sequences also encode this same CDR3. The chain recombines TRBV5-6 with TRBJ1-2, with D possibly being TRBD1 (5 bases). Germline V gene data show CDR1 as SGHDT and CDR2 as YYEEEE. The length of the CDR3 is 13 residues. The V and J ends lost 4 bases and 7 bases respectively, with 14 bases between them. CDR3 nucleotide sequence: TGTGCCAGCAGCCTGGGACGGGGGGGTGGCTACACCTTC. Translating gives CASSLGRGGGYTF.

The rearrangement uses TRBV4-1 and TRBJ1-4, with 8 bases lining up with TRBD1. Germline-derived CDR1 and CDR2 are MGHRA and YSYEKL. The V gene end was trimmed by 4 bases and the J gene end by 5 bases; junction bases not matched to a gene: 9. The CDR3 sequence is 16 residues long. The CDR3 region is CASSPLDTGGNEKLFF. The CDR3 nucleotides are TGCGCCAGCAGCCCACTGGACACAGGGGGAAATGAAAAACTGTTTTTT.

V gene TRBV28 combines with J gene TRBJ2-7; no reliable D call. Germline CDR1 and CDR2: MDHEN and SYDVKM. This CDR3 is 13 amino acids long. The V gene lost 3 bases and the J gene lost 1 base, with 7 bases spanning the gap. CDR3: CASSLHRSYEQYF. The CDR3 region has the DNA TGTGCCAGCAGTTTGCACCGATCCTACGAGCAGTACTTC.

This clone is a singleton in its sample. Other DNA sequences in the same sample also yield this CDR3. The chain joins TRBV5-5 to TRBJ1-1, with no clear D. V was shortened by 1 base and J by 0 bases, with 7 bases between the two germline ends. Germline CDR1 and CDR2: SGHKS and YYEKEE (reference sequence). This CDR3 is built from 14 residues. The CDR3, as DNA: TGTGCCAGCAGCTTGCGACGGATGAACACTGAAGCTTTCTTT. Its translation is CASSLRRMNTEAFF.

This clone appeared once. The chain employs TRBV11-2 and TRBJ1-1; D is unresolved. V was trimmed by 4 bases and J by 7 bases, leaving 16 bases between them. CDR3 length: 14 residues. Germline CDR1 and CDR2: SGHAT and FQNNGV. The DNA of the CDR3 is TGTGCCAGCAGCTCAACCTCCGACGGCAATGAAGCTTTCTTT. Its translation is CASSSTSDGNEAFF.

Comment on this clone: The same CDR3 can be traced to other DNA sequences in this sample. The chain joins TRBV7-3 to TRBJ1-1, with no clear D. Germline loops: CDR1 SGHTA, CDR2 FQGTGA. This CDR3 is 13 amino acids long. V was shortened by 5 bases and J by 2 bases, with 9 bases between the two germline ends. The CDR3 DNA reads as TGTGCCAGCAGCCTCCAGGCAAACACTGAAGCTTTCTTT. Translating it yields CASSLQANTEAFF.

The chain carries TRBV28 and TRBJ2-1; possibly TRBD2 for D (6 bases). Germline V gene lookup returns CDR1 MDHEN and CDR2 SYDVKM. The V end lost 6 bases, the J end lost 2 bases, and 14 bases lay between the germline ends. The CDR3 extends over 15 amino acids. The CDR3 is CASSPRGRPYNEQFF. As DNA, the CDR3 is TGTGCCAGCAGCCCGCGGGGTAGACCCTACAATGAGCAGTTCTTC.

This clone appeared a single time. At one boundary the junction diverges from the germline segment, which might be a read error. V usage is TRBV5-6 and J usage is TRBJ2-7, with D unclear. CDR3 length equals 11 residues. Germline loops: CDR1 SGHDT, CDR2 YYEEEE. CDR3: CASSWKGSTDF. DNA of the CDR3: TGTGCCAGCAGCTGGAAGGGTAGCACGGACTTC.

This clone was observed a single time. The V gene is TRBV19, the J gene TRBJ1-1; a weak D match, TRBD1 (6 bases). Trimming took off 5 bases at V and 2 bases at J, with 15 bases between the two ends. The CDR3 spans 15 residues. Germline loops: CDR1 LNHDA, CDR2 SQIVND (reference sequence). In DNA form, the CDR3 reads TGTGCCAGTAGTCTTGGAAAGACAGGTAACACTGAAGCTTTCTTT. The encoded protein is CASSLGKTGNTEAFF. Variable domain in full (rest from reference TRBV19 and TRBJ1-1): DGGITQSPKYLFRKEGQNVTLSCEQNLNHDAMYWYRQDPGQGLRLIYYSQIVNDFQKGDIAEGYSVSREKKESFPLTVTSAQKNPTAFYLCASSLGKTGNTEAFFGQGTRLTVV.